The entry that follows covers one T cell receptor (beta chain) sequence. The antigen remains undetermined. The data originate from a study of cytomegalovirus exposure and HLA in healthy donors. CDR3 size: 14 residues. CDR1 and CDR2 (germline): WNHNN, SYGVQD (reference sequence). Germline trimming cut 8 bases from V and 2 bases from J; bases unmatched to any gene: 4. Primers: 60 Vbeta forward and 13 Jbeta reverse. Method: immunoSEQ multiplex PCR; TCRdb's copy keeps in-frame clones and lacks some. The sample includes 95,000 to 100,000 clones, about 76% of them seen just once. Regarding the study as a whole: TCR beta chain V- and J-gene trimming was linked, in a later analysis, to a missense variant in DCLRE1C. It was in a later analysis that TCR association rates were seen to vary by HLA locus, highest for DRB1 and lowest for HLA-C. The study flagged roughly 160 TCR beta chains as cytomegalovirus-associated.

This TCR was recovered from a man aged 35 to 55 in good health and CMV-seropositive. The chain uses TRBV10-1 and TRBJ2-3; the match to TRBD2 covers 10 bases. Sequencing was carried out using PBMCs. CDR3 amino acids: CASGSGGLTDTQYF. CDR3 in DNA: TGCGCCAGCGGTAGCGGGGGGCTCACAGATACGCAGTATTTT.